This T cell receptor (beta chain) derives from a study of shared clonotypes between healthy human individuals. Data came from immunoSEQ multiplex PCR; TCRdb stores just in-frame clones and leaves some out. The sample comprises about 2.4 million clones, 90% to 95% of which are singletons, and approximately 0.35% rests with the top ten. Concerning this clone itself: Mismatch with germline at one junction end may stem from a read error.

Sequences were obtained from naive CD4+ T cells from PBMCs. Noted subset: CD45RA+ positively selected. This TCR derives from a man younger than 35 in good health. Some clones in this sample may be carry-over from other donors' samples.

The CDR3 region has the DNA TGTGCCAGCCTCAGGAGTTTGAACAGTGAAGCTTTCTTT. Protein: CASLRSLNSEAFF. The chain joins TRBV28 to TRBJ1-1; D gene ambiguous. The CDR3 contains 13 residues. In germline, CDR1 is MDHEN, CDR2 SYDVKM.